Shown below are 15 T cell receptor beta chains from a single sample sequenced in a study of CXCR3-negative and CXCR3-positive naive CD8 T cells. The study, taken as a whole, reports: More hydrophobic TRB CDR3s were found in CXCR3-positive naive cells than in CXCR3-negative naive cells.

These receptors have no identified antigens. UMI-labeled 5' RACE yielded the TRB cDNA libraries. TCRdb reprocessed the 5' RACE reads and reports one entry per CDR3 protein, with no DNA. This sample contains just under 65,000 distinct CDR3 sequences. Input material: naive CXCR3+ CD8+ T cells from blood. The subset is: CD45RO-CCR7+CD27+CD95- naive CD8+ T cells expressing CXCR3 (TNR3+). All receptors derive from a human donor in good health. Some clones in this sample may be carry-over from other donors' samples.

The chain combines TRBV29-1 with TRBJ1-2. In germline, CDR1 is SQVTM, CDR2 ANQGSEA. The CDR3 covers 11 residues. The CDR3 loop reads CSVEWVYGYTF.

The V gene is TRBV12-3 or TRBV12-4, the J gene TRBJ2-2. This CDR3 comprises 14 residues. CDR3 amino acids: CASTVLGITGELFF.

The chain combines TRBV29-1 with TRBJ2-5. The germline gives CDR1 SQVTM, CDR2 ANQGSEA. This CDR3 contains 12 residues. The CDR3 spells CSVDVEDETQYF.

The chain uses TRBV21-1 and TRBJ2-2; TCRdb indicates TRBD2, and absent DNA this call remains unverified. TRBV21-1 is a pseudogene segment. This CDR3 has 17 residues. CDR3 in amino acids: CASSKEGRRRNTGELFF.

This CDR3 is CASGTSNQPQHF. The rearrangement joins TRBV23-1 to TRBJ1-5. TRBV23-1 is known as an ORF, though its function is uncertain. This CDR3 spans 12 amino acids.

The rearrangement joins TRBV7-2 to TRBJ1-5. The CDR3 has 14 amino acids. Germline CDR1 is SGHTA and CDR2 is FQGNSA. The CDR3 region is CASSLYSGTQPQHF.

The chain joins TRBV6-8 to TRBJ2-7; lacking DNA, the TRBD2 call made by TCRdb goes unchecked. This CDR3 comprises 15 residues. Germline V gene sequence: CDR1 MNHGY, CDR2 SAAAGT. The CDR3 protein is CASSYGTSGTYEQYF.

The chain has TRBV29-1 and TRBJ2-7; TCRdb names TRBD1, which stays unverified in the absence of DNA. The germline V gene has CDR1 SQVTM and CDR2 ANQGSEA. The CDR3 contains 14 residues. The CDR3 sequence: CSVDGDTGFGEQYF.

V is TRBV7-2 and J is TRBJ2-7; TCRdb's assignment of TRBD1 cannot be checked, as there is no DNA. The CDR3 is 12 residues long. Germline-derived CDR1 and CDR2 are SGHTA and FQGNSA. The chain's CDR3 is CASSSPGDFWYF.

The V call is TRBV12-3 or TRBV12-4, the J call TRBJ1-5. This CDR3 has 13 amino acids. The CDR3 reads CASSFGLNQPQHF.

The chain is built from TRBV10-3 and TRBJ1-2; with no DNA, the TCRdb D assignment of TRBD1 cannot be verified. This CDR3 region has 16 residues. CDR1 is ENHRY, CDR2 SYGVKD, per germline. CDR3: CAISQTGGERGYGYTF.

The chain couples TRBV29-1 to TRBJ1-2. The CDR3 is 14 residues long. Germline lookup yields CDR1 SQVTM and CDR2 ANQGSEA. CDR3: CSVDGGATNYGYTF.

The rearrangement links TRBV4-3 to TRBJ2-7. The length of the CDR3 is 13 residues. Germline assignment: CDR1 LGHNA and CDR2 YSLEER. This CDR3 reads CASSQAMQTVQYF.

This chain connects TRBV29-1 to TRBJ1-1. Per the germline V gene, CDR1 is SQVTM and CDR2 is ANQGSEA. CDR3 size: 11 residues. Here the CDR3 reads CSAAGNTEAFF.

The chain recombines TRBV12-5 with TRBJ2-2. There are 12 residues in the CDR3. Germline-derived CDR1 and CDR2 are LGHNT and FRNRAP. The CDR3 region is CASGLGTGELFF.